Sequencing of this T cell receptor (beta chain) was carried out in a study of blood T cell repertoires in COVID-19. The study assigned cohorts using participant-reported clinical history. Trimming took off 3 bases at V and 0 bases at J, with 9 bases between the two ends. Germline V gene sequence: CDR1 SGDLS, CDR2 YYNGEE. The CDR3 totals 15 residues. Authors' data handling: Reference gene primer amplification in the assay estimated nucleated cell counts. TCRdb's copy holds only in-frame clones and misses some; the assay was immunoSEQ multiplex PCR. V, J and clone size are taken as reported in that table, and D and trimming were inferred from the DNA itself. Of around 300,000 clones listed, 75% to 90% are singletons.

This TCR was sampled from a woman aged 45-59 years who had recovered from COVID-19. The rearrangement uses TRBV9 and TRBJ2-2; a weak D match, TRBD1 (6 bases). Sequenced: PBMCs or T cells enriched from blood (not recorded which). The CDR3 nucleotides are TGTGCCAGCAGCGCCCGGGACACGAACACCGGGGAGCTGTTTTTT. Amino acids: CASSARDTNTGELFF.